These 18 T cell receptor beta chains were sequenced from one sample in a study of graft-versus-host responses after intestinal transplantation (dated by TCRdb to the early 2020s). Preparation of the library involved the immunoSEQ multiplex PCR assay. In TCRdb, the immuneACCESS table is reduced to in-frame sequences with V and J assigned. These tables do not hold every clone; where another copy was compared, an unresolved V gene accounts for under half, and the others remain unexplained. The sample table contains tens of thousands of clones; only one count was recorded for roughly 91% of them. Around 8.6% of the sample comes from the top ten. The time point label here, explained by the study, means: cells obtained before transplantation from donor or recipient. Antigens for these TCRs are unknown. Sequencing used unstimulated CD8+ T cells sorted from spleen or lymph node cells, obtained before transplant. These receptors came from a human donor who was the organ donor for an intestinal transplant.

The chain is built from TRBV4-1 and TRBJ1-6; no firm D call. The V and J ends lost 3 bases and 10 bases respectively, with 10 bases between them. Looked up from germline, CDR1 is MGHRA and CDR2 is YSYEKL. The CDR3 is 13 residues long. CDR3 in amino acids: CASSQGDGSPLHF. CDR3 DNA: TGCGCCAGCAGCCAGGGCGATGGATCACCCCTCCACTTT.

This clone came up a few times. This rearrangement joins TRBV19 to TRBJ2-2, with TRBD2 identical over 7 bases. There are 14 residues in the CDR3. Losses at the gene ends were 7 bases for V and 7 bases for J; bases not matched to a gene: 9. The germline CDR1 and CDR2 sequences are LNHDA and SQIVND (reference sequence). The CDR3 here is CASTKTSTDGELFF. CDR3 DNA: TGTGCCAGTACTAAGACTAGCACGGACGGGGAGCTGTTTTTT.

The rearrangement uses TRBV11-2 and TRBJ2-7, with no clear D. The V and J ends lost 6 bases and 5 bases respectively, with 11 bases between them. The CDR3 runs to 12 residues. In germline, CDR1 is SGHAT, CDR2 FQNNGV. The DNA for the CDR3 is TGTGCCAGCAGTTCCCCGGCGGACGAGCAGTACTTC. Translation: CASSSPADEQYF.

The V and J genes are TRBV2 and TRBJ1-4, with 9 positions matching TRBD1. V lost 6 bases to trimming and J lost 5 bases; unmatched junction nucleotides: 4. Germline values: CDR1 SNHLY, CDR2 FYNNEI. This CDR3 is built from 14 residues. In DNA, the CDR3 is TGTGCCAGCAGCGTCGGGACAGGGAATGAAAAACTGTTTTTT. This codes for CASSVGTGNEKLFF.

CDR3 sequence reads: CASRGRGGLNYGYTF. The CDR3 DNA is TGTGCCAGCAGAGGCAGGGGAGGTCTGAACTATGGCTACACCTTC. The chain combines TRBV27 with TRBJ1-2; D perhaps matches TRBD1 (6 bases). CDR3 length: 15 amino acids. Trimming shortened V by 6 bases and J by 2 bases, and 16 bases separated the two germline ends. Germline CDR1 is MNHEY and CDR2 is SMNVEV (reference sequence).

This chain connects TRBV28 to TRBJ1-2; TRBD1 aligns across 8 bases. The V gene's germline CDR1 is MDHEN and CDR2 SYDVKM. J was trimmed by 7 bases and V by 5 bases; bases with no gene match: 12. The CDR3 runs 15 residues. DNA for the CDR3: TGTGCCAGCAGTGAACAAACAGGGGGGAGGAGTGGCTACACCTTC. Translating it yields CASSEQTGGRSGYTF.

This clone was counted a single time. The V call is TRBV27, the J call TRBJ1-6, with 9 bases fitting TRBD1. The CDR3 is 21 amino acids. In germline, CDR1 is MNHEY, CDR2 SMNVEV (reference sequence). Trimming cost V 1 base and J 0 bases; bases outside gene matches: 13. CDR3 amino acids: CASSLLRGDRAFLSYNSPLHF. CDR3 sequence (DNA): TGTGCCAGCAGTTTATTAAGGGGGGACAGGGCGTTCCTCTCCTATAATTCACCCCTCCACTTT.

The V gene is TRBV6-1, the J gene TRBJ2-5; TRBD1 aligns across 7 bases. The V and J ends lost 1 base and 7 bases, in that order; junction bases with no gene match: 12. The CDR3 has 16 residues. Germline-derived CDR1 and CDR2 are MNHNS and SASEGT. The CDR3 DNA follows: TGTGCCAGCAGTGAAGAAATCGGGACAGCTAGTTGGACCCAGTACTTC. This sequence encodes CASSEEIGTASWTQYF.

The chain recombines TRBV28 with TRBJ2-1, with 7 bases identical to TRBD2. Germline values: CDR1 MDHEN, CDR2 SYDVKM. There are 13 residues in the CDR3. With 4 bases clipped from V and 4 bases from J, the junction kept 1 base outside the gene matches. CDR3 sequence reads: CASSSGGYNEQFF. In nucleotides, the CDR3 is TGTGCCAGCAGTTCGGGGGGTTACAATGAGCAGTTCTTC.

The genes are TRBV18 and TRBJ1-1; 7 bases match TRBD1. J gave up 0 bases and V 6 bases, and 10 bases lay outside the gene matches. Germline V gene data show CDR1 as KGHSH and CDR2 as LQKENI. The CDR3 runs to 16 residues. CDR3 in DNA: TGTGCCAGCTCGTGGGACAGACCGGTCCTGAACACTGAAGCTTTCTTT. Protein sequence: CASSWDRPVLNTEAFF.

This clone was seen only once. The V and J genes are TRBV9 and TRBJ1-2, with 11 bases matching TRBD1. V shed 1 base and J 7 bases; nucleotides not matched to a gene: 9. The CDR3 is 16 residues long. Germline V gene data show CDR1 as SGDLS and CDR2 as YYNGEE. The CDR3 loop is CASSVWGQGVDGGYTF. The CDR3 coding sequence is TGTGCCAGCAGCGTATGGGGACAGGGGGTTGACGGTGGCTACACCTTC.

CDR3 sequence (DNA): TGTGCCATCAGTGCTTACAGGGTTGGGGCCAACGTCCTGACTTTC. Encoded protein: CAISAYRVGANVLTF. The genes are TRBV10-3 and TRBJ2-6; D perhaps matches TRBD1 (6 bases). Germline CDR1 reads ENHRY; CDR2 reads SYGVKD. There are 15 residues in the CDR3. The V end was cut by 4 bases, the J end by 3 bases, with 10 bases between.

This clone was seen a handful of times. The genes are TRBV4-2 and TRBJ2-6; 7 bases line up with TRBD1. The CDR3 extends over 16 amino acids. Unmatched junction bases numbered 1, after V lost 0 bases and J lost 2 bases. CDR1 is LGHNA and CDR2 is YNFKEQ in the germline V gene. The CDR3, as DNA: TGTGCCAGCAGCCAAGAAGGGGGCGCTGGGGCCAACGTCCTGACTTTC. This gives the protein CASSQEGGAGANVLTF.

V gene TRBV7-8 combines with J gene TRBJ2-1; D is possibly TRBD1 (5 bases). V lost 1 base and J 5 bases, leaving 9 bases between the germline ends. CDR1 SGHVS and CDR2 FQNEAQ come from the germline V gene. The CDR3 spans 14 residues. CDR3 sequence: CASSLGGAHNEQFF. CDR3 in DNA: TGTGCCAGCAGCTTAGGTGGGGCCCACAATGAGCAGTTCTTC.

The CDR3 loop reads CASSLFFEQYF. CDR3 DNA: TGTGCCAGCAGCTTATTCTTCGAGCAGTACTTC. This chain connects TRBV7-2 to TRBJ2-7, with D unresolved. CDR3 length: 11 residues. CDR1 and CDR2 (germline): SGHTA, FQGNSA. The germline V and J ends were trimmed by 2 bases and 6 bases, with 5 bases remaining between them.

For the CDR3, the DNA is TGTGCCAGCAGCTCCCTACCGGGACAGGGAGAAGAGACCCAGTACTTC. Encoded protein: CASSSLPGQGEETQYF. This chain joins TRBV11-2 and TRBJ2-5; 9 nucleotides align to TRBD1. Germline V lookup: CDR1 SGHAT, CDR2 FQNNGV. Trimming at V came to 4 bases and at J to 3 bases, leaving 9 bases not matched to a gene. The CDR3 runs 16 residues.

This sequence joins TRBV6-6 and TRBJ1-1, with D possibly TRBD1 on 5 matching bases. The CDR3 is made up of 16 amino acids. The ends were cut back, 7 bases at V and 1 base at J, with 19 bases in the middle. Germline V gene sequence: CDR1 MNHNY, CDR2 SVGAGI (reference sequence). CDR3 amino acids: CASNPTRTGQNTEAFF. CDR3 nucleotides: TGTGCCAGCAACCCAACCCGGACGGGGCAGAACACTGAAGCTTTCTTT.

DNA for the CDR3: TGCGCCAGCAGTGAACTCGGGGGTGAGGGGCCGAACACTGAAGCTTTCTTT. As protein: CASSELGGEGPNTEAFF. The chain uses TRBV10-2 and TRBJ1-1, with TRBD1 as a possible D gene (5 bases). Trimming cost V 3 bases and J 1 base, with 18 bases left between them. Germline lookup yields CDR1 WSHSY and CDR2 SAAADI. The CDR3 covers 17 residues.